Sequencing of this T cell receptor (beta chain) was carried out in a study of cytomegalovirus exposure and HLA in healthy donors. Primers: 60 Vbeta forward and 13 Jbeta reverse. Libraries were prepared by immunoSEQ multiplex PCR; TCRdb keeps only in-frame clonotypes and omits some of them. Found here are 150,000 to 200,000 clones, roughly 80% of them singletons; the top ten hold roughly 7.8%. CDR3 length equals 13 residues. Germline CDR1 is MGHRA and CDR2 is YSYEKL. The ends were cut back, 6 bases at V and 1 base at J, with 9 bases in the middle. The sequenced sample was PBMCs. This sequence joins TRBV4-1 and TRBJ1-1, with D possibly TRBD1 on 6 matching bases. This receptor was taken from a woman in her thirties or forties in good health and CMV-seropositive. The DNA of the CDR3 is TGCGCCAGCAGTTACAGGGAGAACACTGAAGCTTTCTTT. Its protein product is CASSYRENTEAFF.